This T cell receptor beta chain derives from a study of identical twins. TCRdb re-analysed the 5' RACE reads in MiXCR, keeping a single row per CDR3 protein. The profile covers under 300,000 distinct CDR3 sequences, with more than 9.5% appearing a single time and roughly 4.2% taken by the ten largest. Study results and caveats: Twin pairs had excess sharing that was weaker in beta out-of-frame sequences.

Points on this clonotype: Its specificity is unknown.

Each donor was a healthy Caucasian. Losses at the gene ends were 7 bases for V and 3 bases for J; bases not matched to a gene: 8. This CDR3 region has 14 residues. The germline V gene has CDR1 SGHRS and CDR2 YFSETQ. These same records also appear under a second study, on yellow fever vaccine responses in identical twins.

The chain combines TRBV5-1 with TRBJ2-7; 9 bases fit TRBD1. The sample taken for sequencing was memory (CD45RO+) T cells sorted from blood. This receptor was obtained from a woman between 18 and 29 years old in good health. In nucleotides, the CDR3 is TGCGCCAGCCAGCCCGGGACAGGGCGCTACGAGCAGTACTTC. This sequence encodes CASQPGTGRYEQYF.